The following is a T cell receptor beta chain sequence with its context. Its antigen remains unidentified. The data were obtained in a study of shared clonotypes between healthy human individuals. Whole-study findings and limits: Represented genetic and exposure-history diversity was restricted by having few donors.

Some clones are missing from TCRdb's copy, which holds only in-frame ones; the method was immunoSEQ multiplex PCR. The sample contains 550,000 to 600,000 clones, around 76% of which appear only once. Germline assignment: CDR1 MNHEY and CDR2 SMNVEV (reference sequence). The CDR3 is made up of 15 amino acids. Between the trimmed V and J ends, which lost 5 bases and 1 base, there was a span of 15 bases. Sequencing input: PBMCs. The clonotype originates from a woman in her 40s in good health. Some clones in this sample may be carry-over from other donors' samples. This chain uses TRBV27 with TRBJ2-7; D might be TRBD1 (6 bases). The CDR3 spells CASSKERQASYEQYF. As DNA, the CDR3 is TGTGCCAGCAGTAAGGAACGACAGGCGTCCTACGAGCAGTACTTC.